This TCR beta chain was obtained from a study of blood T cell repertoires in COVID-19. Sequenced by immunoSEQ multiplex PCR; TCRdb stores in-frame clones only, minus some. The sample lists roughly 200,000 clones, roughly 82% seen once, with 7.8% in the top ten. The CDR3 is 16 residues long. V was pared by 6 bases and J by 6 bases, with 15 bases of the junction left unmatched. CDR1 is MDHEN and CDR2 is SYDVKM in the germline V gene. The receptor was derived from a woman aged 60-75 years with COVID-19, enrolled during active disease. The chain joins TRBV28 to TRBJ2-5, with 8 bases aligning to TRBD2. The sequenced sample was peripheral blood. Written as DNA, the CDR3 is TGTGCCAGCAGCCGGCCCATAGCGGGGTTAGGGCAGACCCAGTACTTC. Residues: CASSRPIAGLGQTQYF.